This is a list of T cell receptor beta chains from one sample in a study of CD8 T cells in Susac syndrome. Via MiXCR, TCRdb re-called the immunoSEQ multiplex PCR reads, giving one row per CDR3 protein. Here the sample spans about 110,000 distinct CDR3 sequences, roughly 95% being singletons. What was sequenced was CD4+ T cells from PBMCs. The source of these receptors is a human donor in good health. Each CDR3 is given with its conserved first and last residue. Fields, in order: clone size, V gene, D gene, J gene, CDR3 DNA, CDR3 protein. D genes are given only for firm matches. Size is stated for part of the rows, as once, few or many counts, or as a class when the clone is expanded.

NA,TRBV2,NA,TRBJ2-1,TGTGCCAGCAACACCTACTACAATGAGCAGTTCTTC,CASNTYYNEQFF
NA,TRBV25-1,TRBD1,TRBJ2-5,TGTGCCAGCAGTGGAGGCCTAACGGCAGGGGGTATAGAGACCCAGTACTTC,CASSGGLTAGGIETQYF
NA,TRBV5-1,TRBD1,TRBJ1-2,TGCGCCAGCAGCATTGGACAGGGAGTCTATGGCTACACCTTC,CASSIGQGVYGYTF
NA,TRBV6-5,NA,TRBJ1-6,TGTGCCAGCAGTCCGCAGGGTCGGGATTCACCCCTCCACTTT,CASSPQGRDSPLHF
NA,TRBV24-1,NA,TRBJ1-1,TGTGCCACCAGTGATGGCCGGGAAGCTTTCTTT,CATSDGREAFF
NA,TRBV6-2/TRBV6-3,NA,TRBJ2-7,TGTGCCAGCAAACACCGGGACCCTATCTACGAGCAGTACTTC,CASKHRDPIYEQYF
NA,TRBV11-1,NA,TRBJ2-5,TGTGCCAGCAGCTTAGGTCAGCAAGGGACCCAGTACTTC,CASSLGQQGTQYF
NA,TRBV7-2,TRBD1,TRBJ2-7,TGTGCCAGCAGCTTACAAAGACAGGGGTACGAGCAGTACTTC,CASSLQRQGYEQYF
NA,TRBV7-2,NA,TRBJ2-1,TGTGCCAGCAGCTTACGCGGCAGCCCGGAGTTCGAGCAGTTCTTC,CASSLRGSPEFEQFF
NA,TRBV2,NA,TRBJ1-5,TGTGCCAGCAGGCGCCAGGATGAGCCCCAGCATTTT,CASRRQDEPQHF
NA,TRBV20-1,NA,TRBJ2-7,TGCAGTGCAAAAGGGACTTCAGGGAGGTACGAGCAGTACTTC,CSAKGTSGRYEQYF
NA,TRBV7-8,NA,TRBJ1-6,TGTGCCAGCAGCTTAGTTCAGGGCTTATCTGGTAATTCACCCCTCCACTTT,CASSLVQGLSGNSPLHF
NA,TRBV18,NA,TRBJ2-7,TGTGCCAGCTCACTAAAGGGGGACGAGCAGTACTTC,CASSLKGDEQYF
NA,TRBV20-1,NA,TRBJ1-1,TGCAGTGCTAGAACGGACGCCCTAGGGAACACTGAAGCTTTCTTT,CSARTDALGNTEAFF
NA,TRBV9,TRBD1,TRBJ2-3,TGTGCCAGCAGCGATCCCCGGGACAGGGGGCTGGAAGATACGCAGTATTTT,CASSDPRDRGLEDTQYF
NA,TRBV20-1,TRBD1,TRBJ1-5,TGCAGTGCTAACGCGGGACAGACCTCACGGGCAAATCAGCCCCAGCATTTT,CSANAGQTSRANQPQHF
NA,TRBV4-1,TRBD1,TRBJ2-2,TGCGCCAGCAGCCAAGTGGGACAGTACGGGGAGCTGTTTTTT,CASSQVGQYGELFF
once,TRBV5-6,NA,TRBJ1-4,TGTGCCAGCAGCGGTACGACAACAACTAATGAAAAACTGTTTTTT,CASSGTTTTNEKLFF
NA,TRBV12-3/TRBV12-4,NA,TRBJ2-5,TGTGCCAGCAGTTTCGGGGTAGCGGAAGAGACCCAGTACTTC,CASSFGVAEETQYF
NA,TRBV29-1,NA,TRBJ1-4,TGCAGCGTTGAAGATCGGGGGGCTAATGAAAAACTGTTTTTT,CSVEDRGANEKLFF
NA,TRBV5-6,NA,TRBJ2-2,TGTGCCAGCAGCATTAACACCGGGGAGCTGTTTTTT,CASSINTGELFF
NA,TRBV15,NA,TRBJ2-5,TGTGCCACCAGCAGAGACAGGGCCCAAGAGACCCAGTACTTC,CATSRDRAQETQYF
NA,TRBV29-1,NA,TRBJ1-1,TGCAGCGTTGGGACAGCCACTGAAGCTTTCTTT,CSVGTATEAFF
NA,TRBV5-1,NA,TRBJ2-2,TGCGCCAGCAGCTTGGCGGGGGTTCCCACCGGGGAGCTGTTTTTT,CASSLAGVPTGELFF
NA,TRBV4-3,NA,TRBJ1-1,TGCGCCAGCAGCCAGGCAGGGGTTTTGGGCACTGAAGCTTTCTTT,CASSQAGVLGTEAFF
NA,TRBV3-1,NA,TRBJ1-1,TGTGCCAGCAGCCAGCAGGGTCACACTGAAGCTTTCTTT,CASSQQGHTEAFF
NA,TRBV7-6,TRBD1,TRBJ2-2,TGTGCCAGCAGCTCTACGACAGGGCGGGTCGGGGAGCTGTTTTTT,CASSSTTGRVGELFF
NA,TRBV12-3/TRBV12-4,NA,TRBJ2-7,TGTGCCAGCAGCCTGGGACGCCCTGAGCAGTACTTC,CASSLGRPEQYF
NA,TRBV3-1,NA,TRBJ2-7,TGTGCCAGCAGCCAAGCCAAGCCCGGCGAGCAGTACTTC,CASSQAKPGEQYF